This T cell receptor (beta chain) comes out of a study of OX40 agonist ivuxolimab in advanced cancers. Assay: immunoSEQ multiplex PCR; the TCRdb copy retains only in-frame clones and omits some. The table includes about 38,000 clones, 80% to 90% detected once. V lost 2 bases to trimming and J lost 6 bases; unmatched junction nucleotides: 2. This CDR3 has 13 residues. Per the germline V gene, CDR1 is MNHEY and CDR2 is SMNVEV (reference sequence). The source material was CD4+ or CD8+ T cells sorted from blood, sampled in a trial of the OX40 agonist ivuxolimab. The rearrangement uses TRBV27 and TRBJ2-3; TRBD2 matches 7 bases. The sequence derives from an adult with an advanced solid tumor such as melanoma, head and neck, liver or kidney cancer. CDR3 nucleotide sequence: TGTGCCAGCAGTTTAGCGGGGGAGGATACGCAGTATTTT. This translates into CASSLAGEDTQYF.